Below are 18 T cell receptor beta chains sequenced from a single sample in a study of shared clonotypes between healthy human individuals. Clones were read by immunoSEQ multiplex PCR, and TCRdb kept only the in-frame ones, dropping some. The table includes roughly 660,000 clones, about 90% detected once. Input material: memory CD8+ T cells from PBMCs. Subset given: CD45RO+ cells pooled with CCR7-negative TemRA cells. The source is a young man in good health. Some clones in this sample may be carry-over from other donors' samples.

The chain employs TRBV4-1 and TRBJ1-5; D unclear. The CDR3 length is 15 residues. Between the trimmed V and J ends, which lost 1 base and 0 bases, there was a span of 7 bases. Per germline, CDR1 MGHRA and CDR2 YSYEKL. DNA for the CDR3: TGCGCCAGCAGCCAAGGACACACTAGCAATCAGCCCCAGCATTTT. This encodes CASSQGHTSNQPQHF.

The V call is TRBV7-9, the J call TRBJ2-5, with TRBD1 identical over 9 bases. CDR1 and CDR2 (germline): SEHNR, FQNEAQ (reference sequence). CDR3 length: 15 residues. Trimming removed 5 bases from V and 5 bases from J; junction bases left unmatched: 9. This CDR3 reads CASSPFVGTGETQYF. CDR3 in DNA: TGTGCCAGCAGCCCCTTTGTAGGGACAGGGGAGACCCAGTACTTC.

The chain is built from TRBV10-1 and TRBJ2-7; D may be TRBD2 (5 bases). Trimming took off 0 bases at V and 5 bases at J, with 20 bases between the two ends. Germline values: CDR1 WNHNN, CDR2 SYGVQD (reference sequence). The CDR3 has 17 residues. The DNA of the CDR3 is TGCGCCAGCAGTGAGTCTAAGCGGATTTTTCCCTTTGACGAGCAGTACTTC. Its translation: CASSESKRIFPFDEQYF.

This CDR3 reads CASSPRGTGGGLDTEAFF. DNA of the CDR3: TGCGCCAGCAGCCCCAGAGGGACAGGGGGCGGTCTCGACACTGAAGCTTTCTTT. This rearrangement joins TRBV4-1 to TRBJ1-1, with TRBD1 identical over 12 bases. This CDR3 is 18 amino acids long. Germline CDR1 is MGHRA and CDR2 is YSYEKL. V dropped 4 bases and J dropped 3; count of bases not matched to a gene: 12.

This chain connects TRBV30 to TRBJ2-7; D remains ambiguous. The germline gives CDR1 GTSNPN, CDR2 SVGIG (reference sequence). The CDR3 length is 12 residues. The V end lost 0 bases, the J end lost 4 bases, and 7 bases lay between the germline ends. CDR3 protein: CAWSVPAYEQYF. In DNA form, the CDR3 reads TGTGCCTGGAGTGTACCGGCGTACGAGCAGTACTTC.

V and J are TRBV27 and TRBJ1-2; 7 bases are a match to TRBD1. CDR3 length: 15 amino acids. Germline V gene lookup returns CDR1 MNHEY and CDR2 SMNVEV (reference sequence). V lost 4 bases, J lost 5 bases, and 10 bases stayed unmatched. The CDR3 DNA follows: TGTGCCAGCAGTTCAACCCCCGGACAGGCTTATGGCTACACCTTC. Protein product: CASSSTPGQAYGYTF.

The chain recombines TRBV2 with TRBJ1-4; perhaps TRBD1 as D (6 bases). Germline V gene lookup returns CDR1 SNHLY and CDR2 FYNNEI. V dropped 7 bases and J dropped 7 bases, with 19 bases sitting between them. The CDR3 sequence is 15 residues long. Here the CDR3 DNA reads TGTGCCAGCACCCCGTTGGGGGGCTGGAGTGAAAAACTGTTTTTT. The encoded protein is CASTPLGGWSEKLFF.

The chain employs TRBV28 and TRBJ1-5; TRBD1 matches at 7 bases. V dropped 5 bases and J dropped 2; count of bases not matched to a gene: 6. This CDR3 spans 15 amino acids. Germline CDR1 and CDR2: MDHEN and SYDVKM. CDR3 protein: CASSLTGYGNQPQHF. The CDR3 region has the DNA TGTGCCAGCAGTCTGACAGGGTATGGCAATCAGCCCCAGCATTTT.

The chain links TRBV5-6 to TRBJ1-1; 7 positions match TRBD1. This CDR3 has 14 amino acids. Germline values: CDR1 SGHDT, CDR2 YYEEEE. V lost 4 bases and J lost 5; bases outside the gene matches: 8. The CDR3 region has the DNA TGTGCCAGCAGCGGTGGACAGGACGGGACTGAAGCTTTCTTT. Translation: CASSGGQDGTEAFF.

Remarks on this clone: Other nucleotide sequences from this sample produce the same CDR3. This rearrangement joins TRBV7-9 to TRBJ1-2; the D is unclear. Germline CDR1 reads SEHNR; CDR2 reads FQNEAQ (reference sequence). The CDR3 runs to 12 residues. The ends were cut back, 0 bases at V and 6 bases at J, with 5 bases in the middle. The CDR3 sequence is CASSLAWDGYTF. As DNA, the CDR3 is TGTGCCAGCAGCTTAGCATGGGATGGCTACACCTTC.

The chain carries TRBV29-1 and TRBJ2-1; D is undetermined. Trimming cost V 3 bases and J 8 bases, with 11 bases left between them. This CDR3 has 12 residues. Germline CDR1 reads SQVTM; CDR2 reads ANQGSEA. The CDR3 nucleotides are TGCAGCGTTGATTGGCCGTCCCATGAGCAGTTCTTC. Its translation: CSVDWPSHEQFF.

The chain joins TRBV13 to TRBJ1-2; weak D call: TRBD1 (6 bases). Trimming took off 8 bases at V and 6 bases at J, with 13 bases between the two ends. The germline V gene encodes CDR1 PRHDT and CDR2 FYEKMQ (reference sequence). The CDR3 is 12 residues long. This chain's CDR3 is CASGLGADGYTF. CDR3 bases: TGTGCCAGCGGTTTGGGGGCCGATGGCTACACCTTC.

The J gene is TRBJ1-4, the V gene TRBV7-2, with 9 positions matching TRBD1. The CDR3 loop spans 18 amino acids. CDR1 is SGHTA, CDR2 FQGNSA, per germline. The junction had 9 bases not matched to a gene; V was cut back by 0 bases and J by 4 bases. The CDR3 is CASSLAATGGPINEKLFF. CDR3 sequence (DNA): TGTGCCAGCAGCTTAGCAGCCACAGGGGGCCCTATTAATGAAAAACTGTTTTTT.

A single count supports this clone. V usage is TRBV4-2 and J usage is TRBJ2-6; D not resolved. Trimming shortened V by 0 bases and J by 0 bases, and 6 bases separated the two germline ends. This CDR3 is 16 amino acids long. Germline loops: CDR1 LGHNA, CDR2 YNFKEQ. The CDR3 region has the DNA TGTGCCAGCAGCCAAGACTCTAGCTCTGGGGCCAACGTCCTGACTTTC. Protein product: CASSQDSSSGANVLTF.

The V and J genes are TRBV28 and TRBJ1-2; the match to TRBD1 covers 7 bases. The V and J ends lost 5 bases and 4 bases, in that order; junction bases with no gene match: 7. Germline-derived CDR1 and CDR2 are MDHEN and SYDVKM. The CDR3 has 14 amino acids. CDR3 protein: CASSAIGTVYGYTF. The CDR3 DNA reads TGTGCCAGCAGTGCCATCGGGACAGTCTATGGCTACACCTTC.

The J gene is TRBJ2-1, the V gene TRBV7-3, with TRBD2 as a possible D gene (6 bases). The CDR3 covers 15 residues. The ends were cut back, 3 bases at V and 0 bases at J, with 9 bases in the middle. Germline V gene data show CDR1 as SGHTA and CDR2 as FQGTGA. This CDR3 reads CASSLAGSSYNEQFF. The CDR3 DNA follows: TGTGCCAGCAGCTTGGCGGGGAGCTCCTACAATGAGCAGTTCTTC.

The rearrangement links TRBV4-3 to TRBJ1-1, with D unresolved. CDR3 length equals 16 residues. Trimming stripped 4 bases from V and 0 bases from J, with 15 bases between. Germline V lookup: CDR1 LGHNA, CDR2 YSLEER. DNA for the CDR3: TGCGCCAGCAGCCGTCGTAGGGAACCCATGAACACTGAAGCTTTCTTT. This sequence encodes CASSRRREPMNTEAFF.

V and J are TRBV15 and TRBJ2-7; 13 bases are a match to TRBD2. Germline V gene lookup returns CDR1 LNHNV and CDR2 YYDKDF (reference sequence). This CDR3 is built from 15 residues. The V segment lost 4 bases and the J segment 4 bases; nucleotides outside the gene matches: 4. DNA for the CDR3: TGTGCCACCAGCAAAGGGACTAGCGGGAATTACGAGCAGTACTTC. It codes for CATSKGTSGNYEQYF.